The clone carrying this T cell receptor beta chain is a singleton in its sample. What it binds is unknown. This sample was included in a study of T cell responses to AZD1222 COVID-19 vaccine. Profiled with immunoSEQ multiplex PCR; TCRdb holds only in-frame clones, not every one. This sample has roughly 100,000 clones, with around 90% found just once. Study-wide findings and caveats: Spike-specific TCRs gained breadth and depth after people received two AZD1222 doses. Seropositive status at baseline applied to only a handful of AZD1222 recipients. Clonal diversity may have been underestimated in mostly white British donors.

Here the sequenced sample was peripheral blood, taken on day 0 of AZD1222 vaccination. The sequence came from an adult in good health.

The CDR3 reads CASSTKPGQVQTQYF. DNA for the CDR3: TGTGCCAGTAGTACCAAACCGGGACAGGTACAGACCCAGTACTTC. The chain couples TRBV19 to TRBJ2-5; 8 nucleotides align to TRBD1. The CDR3 length is 15 residues. Germline V gene data show CDR1 as LNHDA and CDR2 as SQIVND (reference sequence). Trimming at V came to 4 bases and at J to 6 bases, leaving 10 bases not matched to a gene.